This T cell receptor beta chain stems from a study of cytomegalovirus exposure and HLA in healthy donors. The PCR had 60 Vbeta and 13 Jbeta primers. Profiled with immunoSEQ multiplex PCR; TCRdb holds only in-frame clones, not every one. This sample has about 140,000 clones, with approximately 82% found just once. For this clone: Antigen: not known.

V lost 5 bases to trimming and J lost 4 bases; unmatched junction nucleotides: 14. Germline V CDR1 and CDR2: SGHDT, YYEEEE. The CDR3 contains 16 residues. Study-wide results and caveats: Reports indicated that the classifier achieved high specificity and sensitivity in diagnosing cytomegalovirus status. A link between a missense DCLRE1C variant and TCR beta V- and J-gene trimming emerged from a later analysis.

Each donor was healthy, and each was a bone marrow donor. The rearrangement uses TRBV5-6 and TRBJ1-1; 7 bases match TRBD1. Sequencing was performed on PBMCs. This TCR derives from a young man in good health and CMV-seropositive. This chain's CDR3 is CASSPKTGIRSTEAFF. The CDR3 DNA reads as TGTGCCAGCAGTCCTAAGACAGGGATCCGATCCACTGAAGCTTTCTTT.